This T cell receptor (beta chain) was recovered during a study of siplizumab effects on memory and regulatory T cells. With regard to this clone: As yet, its antigen is unknown.

About 10^5 TCR templates were measured in each sample. Repertoires were generated with immunoSEQ multiplex PCR, while TCRdb's copy carries only in-frame clones and drops some. The repertoire has more than 85,000 clones, more than 85% of them found once; the top ten carry 1% to 1.3%. Study conclusions and caveats: Unstimulated naive T cells seemed to show more diversity than memory cells did, and they also seemed to be among the major contributors to the alloresponse. Roughly 75-97% of proliferating CD4+ or CD8+ clones lacked an assignable naive or memory phenotype.

Per the germline V gene, CDR1 is GTSNPN and CDR2 is SVGIG (reference sequence). The CDR3 has 12 residues. Trimming took 7 bases from V and 10 from J; bases not matched to a gene: 7. The chain carries TRBV30 and TRBJ2-1, with TRBD1 matching 10 bases. The sequence was collected from a human donor in good health. Sequenced sample: CD4+ T cells sorted from blood. The CDR3 nucleotides read TGTGCCTTGACAGGGGGCGGGAGGGAGCAGTTCTTC. This gives the protein CALTGGGREQFF. Variable domain in full (rest from reference TRBV30 and TRBJ2-1): SQTIHQWPATLVQPVGSPLSLECTVEGTSNPNLYWYRQAAGRGLQLLFYSVGIGQISSEVPQNLSASRPQDRQFILSSKKLLLSDSGFYLCALTGGGREQFFGPGTRLTVL.